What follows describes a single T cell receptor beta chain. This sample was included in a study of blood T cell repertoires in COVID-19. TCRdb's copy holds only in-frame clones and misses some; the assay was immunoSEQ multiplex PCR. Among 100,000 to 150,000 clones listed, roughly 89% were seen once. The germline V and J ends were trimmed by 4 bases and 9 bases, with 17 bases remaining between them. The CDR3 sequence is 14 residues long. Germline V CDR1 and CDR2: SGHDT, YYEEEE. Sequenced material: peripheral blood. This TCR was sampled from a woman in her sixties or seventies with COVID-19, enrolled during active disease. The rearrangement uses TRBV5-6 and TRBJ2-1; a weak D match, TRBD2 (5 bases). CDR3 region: CASSRNDRGREQFF. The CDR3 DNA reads TGTGCCAGCAGCCGCAATGACCGAGGGCGTGAGCAGTTCTTC.